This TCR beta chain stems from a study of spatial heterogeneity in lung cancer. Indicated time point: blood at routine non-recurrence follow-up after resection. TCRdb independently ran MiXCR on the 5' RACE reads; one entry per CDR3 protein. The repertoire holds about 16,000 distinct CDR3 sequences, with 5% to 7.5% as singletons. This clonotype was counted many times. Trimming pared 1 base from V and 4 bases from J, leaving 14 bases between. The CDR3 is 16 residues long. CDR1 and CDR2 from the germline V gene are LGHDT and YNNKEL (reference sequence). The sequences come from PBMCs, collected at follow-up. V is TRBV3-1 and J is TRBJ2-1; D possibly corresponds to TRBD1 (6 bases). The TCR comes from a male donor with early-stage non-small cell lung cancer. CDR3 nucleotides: TGTGCCAGCAGCCAAGTGTGGGCAGGGGCTTACAATGAGCAGTTCTTC. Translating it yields CASSQVWAGAYNEQFF.